This T cell receptor (beta chain) was sequenced during a study of T-cell memory formation after mild COVID-19. The study's findings and limits: In pre-infection memory, a portion of responding clones appeared, which suggested that cross-reactive memory joined.

Details on this clonotype: Antigen unknown.

After removal of 1 base from V and 0 bases from J, the junction contained 6 bases not matched to a gene. The germline gives CDR1 KGHSH, CDR2 LQKENI. The CDR3 has 16 residues. TCRdb used MiXCR to reprocess the 5' RACE reads, holding one entry per CDR3 protein. The table records around 500,000 distinct CDR3 sequences, 15% to 20% of them present only once. Sequencing was done on a sample of PBMCs or a T cell subset sorted from them (not recorded which). The J gene is TRBJ2-7, the V gene TRBV18, with TRBD1 identical over 7 bases. This clonotype was obtained from an adult woman who had mild COVID-19 (a few samples of this study predate the infection). Cell type and time point are not known. The CDR3: CASSPQPGQNSYEQYF. Written as DNA, the CDR3 is TGTGCCAGCTCACCACAGCCGGGACAGAACTCCTACGAGCAGTACTTC.